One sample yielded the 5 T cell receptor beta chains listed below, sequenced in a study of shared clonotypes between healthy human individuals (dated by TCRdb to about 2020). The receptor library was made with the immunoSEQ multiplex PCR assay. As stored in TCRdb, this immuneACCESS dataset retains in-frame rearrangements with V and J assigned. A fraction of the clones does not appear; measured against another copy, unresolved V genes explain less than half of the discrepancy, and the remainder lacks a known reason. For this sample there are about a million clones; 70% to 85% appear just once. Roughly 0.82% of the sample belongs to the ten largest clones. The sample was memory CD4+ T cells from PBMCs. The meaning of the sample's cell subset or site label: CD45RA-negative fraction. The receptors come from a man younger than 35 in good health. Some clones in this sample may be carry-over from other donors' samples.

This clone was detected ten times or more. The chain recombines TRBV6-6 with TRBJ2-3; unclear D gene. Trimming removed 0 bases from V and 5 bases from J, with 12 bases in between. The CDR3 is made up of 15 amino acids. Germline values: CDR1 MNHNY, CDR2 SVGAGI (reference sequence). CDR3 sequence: CASSYSTGRVDTQYF. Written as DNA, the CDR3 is TGTGCCAGCAGTTACTCGACTGGACGGGTAGATACGCAGTATTTT.

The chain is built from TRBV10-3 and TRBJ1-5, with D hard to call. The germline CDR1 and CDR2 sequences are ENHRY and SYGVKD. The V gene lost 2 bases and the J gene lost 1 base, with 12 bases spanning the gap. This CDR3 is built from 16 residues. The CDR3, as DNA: TGTGCCATCAGTGAGGCGTTCGGAGGGAGCAATCAGCCCCAGCATTTT. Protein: CAISEAFGGSNQPQHF.

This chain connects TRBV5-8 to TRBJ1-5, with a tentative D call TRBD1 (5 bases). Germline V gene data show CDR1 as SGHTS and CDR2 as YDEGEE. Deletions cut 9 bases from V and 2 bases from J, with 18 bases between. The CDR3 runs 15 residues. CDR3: CATDTYQGGNQPQHF. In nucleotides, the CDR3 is TGTGCCACCGATACTTATCAGGGCGGCAATCAGCCCCAGCATTTT.

CDR3 sequence (DNA): TGTGCCAGCAGCCCAACACTACAAGAGACCCAGTACTTC. Its translation: CASSPTLQETQYF. The V call is TRBV7-8, the J call TRBJ2-5; D is undetermined. V gave up 5 bases and J gave up 2 bases, with 9 bases separating them. This CDR3 is 13 amino acids long. Germline CDR1 reads SGHVS; CDR2 reads FQNEAQ. Combining the CDR3 with reference TRBV7-8 and TRBJ2-5 gives the whole variable domain GAGVSQSPRYKVAKRGQDVALRCDPISGHVSLFWYQQALGQGPEFLTYFQNEAQLDKSGLPSDRFFAERPEGSVSTLKIQRTQQEDSAVYLCASSPTLQETQYFGPGTRLLVL.

Here the CDR3 reads CASSLFPGTDNQPQHF. CDR3 nucleotide sequence: TGTGCCAGCAGCTTATTTCCCGGGACAGATAATCAGCCCCAGCATTTT. The chain uses TRBV7-2 and TRBJ1-5, with 7 bases fitting TRBD1. The CDR3 loop spans 16 amino acids. Germline trimming cut 2 bases from V and 4 bases from J; bases unmatched to any gene: 8. Germline assignment: CDR1 SGHTA and CDR2 FQGNSA.